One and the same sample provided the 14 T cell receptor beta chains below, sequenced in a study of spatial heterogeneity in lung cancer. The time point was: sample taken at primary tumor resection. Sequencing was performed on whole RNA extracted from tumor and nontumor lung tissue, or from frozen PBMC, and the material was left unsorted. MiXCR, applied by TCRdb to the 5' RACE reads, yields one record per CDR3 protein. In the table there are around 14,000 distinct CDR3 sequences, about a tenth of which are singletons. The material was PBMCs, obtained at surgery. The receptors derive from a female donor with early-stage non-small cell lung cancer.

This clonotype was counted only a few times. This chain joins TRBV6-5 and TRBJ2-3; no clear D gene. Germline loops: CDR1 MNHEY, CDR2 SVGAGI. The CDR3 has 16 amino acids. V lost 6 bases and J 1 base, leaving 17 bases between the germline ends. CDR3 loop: CASSLLFTGGTDTQYF. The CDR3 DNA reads TGTGCCAGCAGCCTCCTCTTCACCGGCGGCACAGATACGCAGTATTTT.

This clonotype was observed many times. CDR3 nucleotides: TGTGCCAGCAGCTCCGGACTAGCGGGGGGTCGCACAGATACGCAGTATTTT. Translating gives CASSSGLAGGRTDTQYF. The chain links TRBV11-3 to TRBJ2-3, with 14 bases aligning to TRBD2. This CDR3 has 17 residues. V lost 4 bases to trimming and J lost 1 base; unmatched junction nucleotides: 4. Germline V gives CDR1 SGHNT, CDR2 YENEEA.

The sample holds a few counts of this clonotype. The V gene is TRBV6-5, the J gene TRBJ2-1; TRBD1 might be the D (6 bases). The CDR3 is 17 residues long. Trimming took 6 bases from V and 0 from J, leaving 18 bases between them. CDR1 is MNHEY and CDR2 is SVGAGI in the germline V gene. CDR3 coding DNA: TGTGCCAGCAGAAGATTCCAGGGGCTTAGCTCCTACAATGAGCAGTTCTTC. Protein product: CASRRFQGLSSYNEQFF.

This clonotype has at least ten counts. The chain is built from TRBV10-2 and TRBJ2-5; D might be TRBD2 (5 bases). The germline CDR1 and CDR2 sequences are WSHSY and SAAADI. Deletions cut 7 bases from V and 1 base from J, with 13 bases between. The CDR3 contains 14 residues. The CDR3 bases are TGCGCCAGCACCCCGGGGTCAATCCAAGAGACCCAGTACTTC. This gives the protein CASTPGSIQETQYF.

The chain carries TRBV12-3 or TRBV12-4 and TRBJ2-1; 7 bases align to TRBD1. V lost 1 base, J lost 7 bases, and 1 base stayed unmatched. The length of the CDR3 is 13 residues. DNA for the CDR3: TGTGCCAGCAGTTTAGGGGGACAGAATGAGCAGTTCTTC. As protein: CASSLGGQNEQFF.

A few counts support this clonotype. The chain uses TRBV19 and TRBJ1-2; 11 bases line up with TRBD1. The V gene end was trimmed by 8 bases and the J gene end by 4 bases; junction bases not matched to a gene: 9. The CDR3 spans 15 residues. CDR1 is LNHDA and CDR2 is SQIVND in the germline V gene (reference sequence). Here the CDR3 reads CASRTGGELGYGYTF. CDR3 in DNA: TGTGCCAGTCGGACAGGGGGCGAGTTAGGCTATGGCTACACCTTC.

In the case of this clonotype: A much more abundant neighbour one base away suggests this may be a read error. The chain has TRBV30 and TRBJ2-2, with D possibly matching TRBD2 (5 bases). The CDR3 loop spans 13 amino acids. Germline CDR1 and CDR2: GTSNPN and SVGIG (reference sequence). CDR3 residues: CAWSVLSTGEQFF. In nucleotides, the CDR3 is TGTGCCTGGAGTGTTCTCAGCACCGGGGAGCAGTTTTTT.

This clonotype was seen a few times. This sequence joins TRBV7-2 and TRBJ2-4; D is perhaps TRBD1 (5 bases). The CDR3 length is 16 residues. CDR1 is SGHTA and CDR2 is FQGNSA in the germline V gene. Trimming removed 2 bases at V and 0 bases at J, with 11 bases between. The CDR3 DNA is TGTGCCAGCAGCTTAACGCGACAGCTAGCCAAAAACATTCAGTACTTC. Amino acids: CASSLTRQLAKNIQYF.

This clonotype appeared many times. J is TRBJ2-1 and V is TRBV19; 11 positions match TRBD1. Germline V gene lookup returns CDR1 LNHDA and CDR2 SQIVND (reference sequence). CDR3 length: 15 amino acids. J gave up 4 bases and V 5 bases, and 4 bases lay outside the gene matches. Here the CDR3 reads CASSVRDRGYNEQFF. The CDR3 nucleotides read TGTGCCAGTAGTGTTAGGGACAGGGGGTACAATGAGCAGTTCTTC.

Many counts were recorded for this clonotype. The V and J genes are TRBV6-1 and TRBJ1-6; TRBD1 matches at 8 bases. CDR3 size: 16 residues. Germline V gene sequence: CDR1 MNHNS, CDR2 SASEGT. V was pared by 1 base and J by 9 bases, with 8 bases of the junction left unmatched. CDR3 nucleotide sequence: TGTGCCAGCAGTGAAGACCCCCCGGGACAGGTTTCACCCCTCCACTTT. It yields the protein CASSEDPPGQVSPLHF.

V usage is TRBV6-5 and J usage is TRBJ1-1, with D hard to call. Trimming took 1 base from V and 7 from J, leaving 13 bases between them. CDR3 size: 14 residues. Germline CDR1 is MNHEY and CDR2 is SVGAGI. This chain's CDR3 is CASSYFSSELEAFF. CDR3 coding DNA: TGTGCCAGCAGTTACTTCTCCAGTGAGCTTGAAGCTTTCTTT.

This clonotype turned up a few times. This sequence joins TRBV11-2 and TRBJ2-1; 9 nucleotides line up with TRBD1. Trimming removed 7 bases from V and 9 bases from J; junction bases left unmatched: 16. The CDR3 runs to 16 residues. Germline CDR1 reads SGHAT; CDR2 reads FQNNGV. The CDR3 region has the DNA TGTGCCAGCACCCCGCCTGGGACAGGGTCGGTCGGTGAGCAGTTCTTC. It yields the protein CASTPPGTGSVGEQFF. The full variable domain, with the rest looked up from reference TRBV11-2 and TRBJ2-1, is EAGVAQSPRYKIIEKRQSVAFWCNPISGHATLYWYQQILGQGPKLLIQFQNNGVVDDSQLPKDRFSAERLKGVDSTLKIQPAKLEDSAVYLCASTPPGTGSVGEQFFGPGTRLTVL.

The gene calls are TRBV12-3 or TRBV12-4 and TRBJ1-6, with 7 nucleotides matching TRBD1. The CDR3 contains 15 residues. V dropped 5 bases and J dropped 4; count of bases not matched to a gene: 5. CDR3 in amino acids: CASSAQTGYNSPLHF. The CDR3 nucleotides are TGTGCCAGCAGTGCCCAGACAGGGTATAATTCACCCCTCCACTTT.

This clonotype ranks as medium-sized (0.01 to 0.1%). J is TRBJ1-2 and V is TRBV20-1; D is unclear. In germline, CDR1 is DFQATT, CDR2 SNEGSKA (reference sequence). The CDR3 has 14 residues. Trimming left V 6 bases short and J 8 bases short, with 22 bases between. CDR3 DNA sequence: TGCAGTGCGGCCGGGGATGCGGTGTCGGGAGGCTACACCTTC. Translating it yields CSAAGDAVSGGYTF.